These 21 T cell receptor beta chains were sequenced from one sample in a study of vaccination effects on CD4 cells after COVID-19. Their antigen targets remain unknown. Using immunoSEQ multiplex PCR, the repertoire was profiled, and TCRdb retains in-frame clones only, with some absent. The table shows around 32,000 clones, with roughly two thirds occurring only once. Using viral peptide pools, the ViraFEST assay grew out antigen-specific CD4+ T cells prior to sequencing. After about 10 days in culture, the CD4+ T cells were isolated. Of the BNT162b2 and mRNA-1273 vaccines, participants received two doses of one or the other. This sample comprised CD4+ T cells from PBMCs cultured with HCoV-229E spike peptides, obtained after COVID-19 vaccination. These receptors were obtained from a human donor who received a COVID-19 vaccine.

The chain recombines TRBV12-3 or TRBV12-4 with TRBJ1-2, with a tentative D call TRBD1 (5 bases). V was shortened by 5 bases and J by 8 bases, with 12 bases between the two germline ends. CDR3 length equals 12 residues. The CDR3, as DNA: TGTGCCAGCAGTCTCGACCAGGGCGGCTACACCTTC. Translation: CASSLDQGGYTF.

The J gene is TRBJ2-1, the V gene TRBV2; 10 bases fit TRBD2. Unmatched junction bases numbered 6, after V lost 1 base and J lost 12 bases. The CDR3 runs 14 residues. Germline V CDR1 and CDR2: SNHLY, FYNNEI. In DNA form, the CDR3 reads TGTGCCAGCAGTGAAGGGCTAGCGGGAGCTCGGCAGTTCTTC. Translated, it gives CASSEGLAGARQFF.

V and J are TRBV3-1 (or the pseudogene TRBV3-2) and TRBJ1-3; TRBD1 might be the D (6 bases). Germline V gene sequence: CDR1 LGHDT, CDR2 YNNKEL (reference sequence). The CDR3 has 14 residues. Trimming shortened V by 5 bases and J by 4 bases, and 12 bases separated the two germline ends. The CDR3 DNA is TGTGCCAGCAGCGTAAACAGGGCCGGAAACACCATATATTTT. This gives the protein CASSVNRAGNTIYF.

The chain carries TRBV6-5 and TRBJ1-2, with D unresolved. V lost 3 bases to trimming and J lost 5 bases, with 10 bases between them. Germline V gene sequence: CDR1 MNHEY, CDR2 SVGAGI. The CDR3 length is 13 residues. In DNA, the CDR3 is TGTGCCAGCAGTTATAATTATATGTATGGCTACACCTTC. Amino acid sequence: CASSYNYMYGYTF.

V is TRBV9 and J is TRBJ2-1, with D tentatively TRBD2 (5 bases). Trimming shortened V by 4 bases and J by 6 bases, and 11 bases separated the two germline ends. CDR1 and CDR2 from the germline V gene are SGDLS and YYNGEE. The CDR3 has 13 amino acids. The CDR3 loop reads CASSSRRLNEQFF. The CDR3 DNA follows: TGTGCCAGCAGCTCGCGGAGGCTCAATGAGCAGTTCTTC.

The chain links TRBV12-3 or TRBV12-4 to TRBJ1-5; D uncertain. V was pared by 6 bases and J by 11 bases, with 14 bases between. CDR3 length: 12 residues. In nucleotides, the CDR3 is TGTGCCAGCAGCTTCACTACCGGGACCCAGCATTTT. Amino acids: CASSFTTGTQHF.

The chain joins TRBV21-1 to TRBJ2-5; TRBD2 is taken as the D call from the table, unchecked against the DNA. TRBV21-1 corresponds to a pseudogene. This CDR3 is built from 21 residues. This CDR3 reads CASSKELGGVQCQKNQETQYF. As DNA, the CDR3 is TGTGCCAGCAGCAAAGAACTGGGGGGGGTACAGTGCCAGAAAAACCAAGAGACCCAGTACTTC.

V usage is TRBV2 and J usage is TRBJ2-2; D may be TRBD1 (5 bases). This CDR3 region has 12 residues. Germline CDR1 is SNHLY and CDR2 is FYNNEI. V lost 6 bases to trimming and J lost 6 bases, with 8 bases between them. CDR3 nucleotides: TGTGCCAGCAGAACAGGTCCCGGGGAGCTGTTTTTT. It codes for CASRTGPGELFF.

This clone showed up just a few times. The chain couples TRBV4-1 to TRBJ2-7; D gene ambiguous. The germline V gene encodes CDR1 MGHRA and CDR2 YSYEKL. The V end was cut by 0 bases, the J end by 2 bases, with 11 bases between. CDR3 length equals 15 residues. The CDR3 sequence is CASSQDERTPYEQYF. For the CDR3, the DNA is TGCGCCAGCAGCCAAGATGAAAGGACCCCCTACGAGCAGTACTTC.

The gene calls are TRBV2 and TRBJ1-1; the D gene is possibly TRBD1 (6 bases). The germline V gene encodes CDR1 SNHLY and CDR2 FYNNEI. The CDR3 has 16 residues. Deletions cut 6 bases from V and 2 bases from J, with 19 bases between. The CDR3 nucleotides are TGTGCCAGCAGGGAGGCCAACAGGGCCGGTAACACTGAAGCTTTCTTT. Translating it yields CASREANRAGNTEAFF.

This clone was seen more than once but under ten times. J is TRBJ2-7 and V is TRBV4-1; 16 bases are a match to TRBD2. CDR3 length: 19 amino acids. The germline gives CDR1 MGHRA, CDR2 YSYEKL. J was trimmed by 0 bases and V by 3 bases; bases with no gene match: 8. The CDR3 bases are TGCGCCAGCAGCCAGCCGGGACTAGCGGGAGGGAGTAGCTCCTACGAGCAGTACTTC. Translation gives CASSQPGLAGGSSSYEQYF.

The genes are TRBV3-1 (or the pseudogene TRBV3-2) and TRBJ1-2; D is undetermined. The CDR3 extends over 16 amino acids. Trimming removed 2 bases at V and 6 bases at J, with 19 bases between. Per germline, CDR1 LGHDT and CDR2 YNNKEL (reference sequence). CDR3 in DNA: TGTGCCAGCAGCCAACAAAGGGAGTTTCGGCATGATGGCTACACCTTC. Translation: CASSQQREFRHDGYTF.

The chain combines TRBV12-1 with TRBJ1-5. TRBV12-1 is deemed a pseudogene. The CDR3 length is 17 residues. DNA for the CDR3: TGTGCCAGCAGCTCCCAGGGGGGGATTGAGAGCAATCAGCCCCAGCATTTT. Translated: CASSSQGGIESNQPQHF.

The chain links TRBV14 to TRBJ1-2, with D possibly being TRBD1 (5 bases). The CDR3 length is 14 residues. Trimming shortened V by 0 bases and J by 4 bases, and 9 bases separated the two germline ends. Germline V gene data show CDR1 as SGHDN and CDR2 as FVKESK. The chain's CDR3 is CASSQDLGGYGYTF. CDR3 sequence (DNA): TGTGCCAGCAGCCAAGATCTGGGGGGCTATGGCTACACCTTC.

The genes are TRBV24-1 and TRBJ2-1, with 8 bases lining up with TRBD1. Germline CDR1 and CDR2: KGHDR and SFDVKD. The CDR3 is made up of 12 amino acids. The junction had 3 bases not matched to a gene; V was cut back by 6 bases and J by 9 bases. CDR3 nucleotides: TGTGCCACCAGTAGACAGGGGCGTGAGCAGTTCTTC. Translating it yields CATSRQGREQFF.

The rearrangement joins TRBV5-1 to TRBJ2-7; 7 bases agree with TRBD2. Germline V CDR1 and CDR2: SGHRS, YFSETQ. With V trimmed by 0 bases and J by 5 bases, 8 bases remained unmatched. This CDR3 has 15 amino acids. CDR3 sequence (DNA): TGCGCCAGCAGCTTGGGACTAGCTCGGGGGGACGAGCAGTACTTC. Translated: CASSLGLARGDEQYF.

V and J are TRBV5-1 and TRBJ1-1; TRBD1 might be the D (6 bases). Trimming took 2 bases from V and 1 from J, leaving 18 bases between them. The CDR3 sequence is 17 residues long. Germline assignment: CDR1 SGHRS and CDR2 YFSETQ. The CDR3 sequence: CASSFTGRHGANTEAFF. The CDR3 DNA reads TGCGCCAGCAGCTTTACAGGGAGACACGGGGCGAACACTGAAGCTTTCTTT.

V gene TRBV6-1 combines with J gene TRBJ1-5; D might be TRBD1 (5 bases). Looked up from germline, CDR1 is MNHNS and CDR2 is SASEGT. The CDR3 consists of 18 residues. V lost 3 bases, J lost 2 bases, and 20 bases lay in between. For the CDR3, the DNA is TGTGCCAGCAGTGAGGACCGAGGGGTCTTACGAGGCAATCAGCCCCAGCATTTT. The encoded protein is CASSEDRGVLRGNQPQHF.

This chain connects TRBV10-3 to TRBJ2-3, with 12 nucleotides matching TRBD2. The junction had 6 bases not matched to a gene; V was cut back by 0 bases and J by 8 bases. Germline CDR1 ENHRY, CDR2 SYGVKD. This CDR3 has 16 amino acids. CDR3 DNA sequence: TGTGCCATCAGTGAGTCACCGACTAGCGGGAGCCCTACGCAGTATTTT. It codes for CAISESPTSGSPTQYF.

This chain joins TRBV6-4 and TRBJ2-4, with 7 positions matching TRBD2. Germline CDR1 and CDR2: MRHNA and SNTAGT. V shed 5 bases, J shed 1 base, and the junction held 5 bases outside the gene matches. The CDR3 extends over 15 amino acids. The CDR3, as DNA: TGTGCCAGCAGTCCCAGCGGGGTGGCCAAAAACATTCAGTACTTC. Translated: CASSPSGVAKNIQYF.

This CDR3 reads CASSYSEPGTYEQYF. DNA for the CDR3: TGTGCCAGCAGTTACTCGGAGCCAGGGACGTACGAGCAGTACTTC. The chain combines TRBV6-5 with TRBJ2-7; D is perhaps TRBD1 or TRBD2 (5 bases each). CDR3 length equals 15 residues. Looked up from germline, CDR1 is MNHEY and CDR2 is SVGAGI. Trimming shortened V by 0 bases and J by 4 bases, and 13 bases separated the two germline ends.